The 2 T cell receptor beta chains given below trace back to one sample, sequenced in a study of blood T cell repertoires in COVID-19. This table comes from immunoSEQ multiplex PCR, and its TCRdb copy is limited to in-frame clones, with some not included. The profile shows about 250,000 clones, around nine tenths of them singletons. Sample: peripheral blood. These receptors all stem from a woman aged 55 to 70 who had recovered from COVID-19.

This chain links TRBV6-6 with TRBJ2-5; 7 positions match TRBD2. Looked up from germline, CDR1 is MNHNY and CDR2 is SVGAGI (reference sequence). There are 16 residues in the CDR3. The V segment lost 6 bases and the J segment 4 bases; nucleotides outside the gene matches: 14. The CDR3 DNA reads TGTGCCAGCAGCCCCCGGGGAGGGGATAATGGAGAGACCCAGTACTTC. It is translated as CASSPRGGDNGETQYF.

The chain's CDR3 is CASRRIGGRENIQYF. The CDR3 DNA is TGTGCCAGCAGACGAATTGGGGGGAGAGAAAACATTCAGTACTTC. The rearrangement uses TRBV12-1 and TRBJ2-4; TRBD2 is the table's D call, not checked against the DNA. TRBV12-1 is labeled a pseudogene. The CDR3 is 15 amino acids.